Reported below is one T cell receptor beta chain. Its antigen is as yet unknown. CD8+ and CD4+ T cells from blood underwent TCR beta sequencing. Purification of the CD8+ and CD4+ T cells relied on negative isolation, and TEMRA cells underwent FACS enrichment. The data belong to a study of CD8 T cells in Susac syndrome. General study findings and limits: In its TCR sequencing and HLA analysis, the study acknowledged that the number of individuals was relatively small.

The ends lost 1 base at V and 3 bases at J; junction bases unmatched: 7. Germline assignment: CDR1 SEHNR and CDR2 FQNEAQ (reference sequence). CDR3 size: 16 residues. Random hexamers were used to reverse transcribe roughly 0.5 to 1 ug of RNA. Amplification of TCR beta CDR3 spanned 54 Vbeta and 13 Jbeta via immunoSEQ multiplex PCR. TCRdb fed the immunoSEQ multiplex PCR reads into MiXCR, producing one record per CDR3 protein. This sample yields hundreds of thousands of distinct CDR3 sequences, of which 92% are seen a single time; 0.1% to 0.15% belongs to the top ten. This chain joins TRBV7-9 and TRBJ2-7; 9 nucleotides align to TRBD1. The receptor was isolated from a human donor with multiple sclerosis. Input material: CD8+ T cells from PBMCs. The DNA of the CDR3 is TGTGCCAGCAGCTTAGTTGCGGGACAGGGCTTCTACGAGCAGTACTTC. Translated: CASSLVAGQGFYEQYF.